A single sample gave rise to the 16 T cell receptor beta chains below, sequenced in a study of T cells in Graves' hyperthyroidism and ophthalmopathy (dated by TCRdb to between 2018 and 2021). Preparation of the library involved multiplex PCR. The sequencer was an Illumina HiSeq 2000. The TCR beta CDR3 regions were amplified from the RNA transcripts. For the first round of RT-PCR on the TCR CDR3, the HTBI primer set was used together with the Qiagen OneStep RT-PCR kit. Using fastp at Q25 and MiXCR, TCRdb reprocessed the public reads and kept productive beta chains. Entries that share a CDR3 protein sequence are merged under the most common genes and DNA. This sample gives approximately 640,000 distinct CDR3 sequences in total; 15% to 20% of them show up just once. The ten largest clonotypes hold about 3.8% of the sample. The sample comprised blood. The receptor source for this set is a woman between 25 and 40 years old with Graves' hyperthyroidism.

Notes on this clonotype: This sequence may be a read error, since a much larger clone differs from it by one base. The V and J genes are TRBV13 and TRBJ2-7; D unclear. This CDR3 has 11 residues. CDR1 is PRHDT, CDR2 FYEKMQ, per germline (reference sequence). The ends were cut back, 3 bases at V and 6 bases at J, with 6 bases in the middle. The CDR3 coding sequence is TGTGCCAGCAGCTTCGAATCCGAGCAGTACTTC. Its translation is CASSFESEQYF.

This chain connects TRBV10-3 to TRBJ2-1; D is perhaps TRBD2 (6 bases). Trimming removed 4 bases from V and 8 bases from J, with 18 bases in between. The CDR3 extends over 15 amino acids. Germline values: CDR1 ENHRY, CDR2 SYGVKD. In DNA form, the CDR3 reads TGTGCCATCAGTGCGTCGGGAGTTTCCACCGATGAGCAGTTCTTC. It yields the protein CAISASGVSTDEQFF.

In this sample, this clonotype turned up many times. This rearrangement joins TRBV27 to TRBJ2-5, with 7 nucleotides matching TRBD1. This CDR3 spans 15 amino acids. CDR1 is MNHEY and CDR2 is SMNVEV in the germline V gene (reference sequence). After removal of 10 bases from V and 5 bases from J, the junction contained 16 bases not matched to a gene. The CDR3 nucleotides read TGTGCCACAAAACAAAACGAAAGGGGGCGTGAGACCCAGTACTTC. It translates to CATKQNERGRETQYF.

J is TRBJ2-1 and V is TRBV28; D remains ambiguous. The CDR3 extends over 15 amino acids. V dropped 7 bases and J dropped 0 bases, with 13 bases sitting between them. Germline loops: CDR1 MDHEN, CDR2 SYDVKM. The CDR3 DNA reads TGTGCCAGCAACCTTCAGCGAGGCTCCTACAATGAGCAGTTCTTC. Residues: CASNLQRGSYNEQFF. The full variable domain, with the rest looked up from reference TRBV28 and TRBJ2-1, is DVKVTQSSRYLVKRTGEKVFLECVQDMDHENMFWYRQDPGLGLRLIYFSYDVKMKEKGDIPEGYSVSREKKERFSLILESASTNQTSMYLCASNLQRGSYNEQFFGPGTRLTVL.

This chain links TRBV19 with TRBJ2-3; 10 positions agree with TRBD2. The CDR3 consists of 17 residues. Trimming cost V 4 bases and J 0 bases; bases outside gene matches: 7. The germline V gene has CDR1 LNHDA and CDR2 SQIVND (reference sequence). The CDR3 DNA reads as TGTGCCAGTAGTAAGCGGGAGGGGAAACCTAGCACAGATACGCAGTATTTT. Its translation: CASSKREGKPSTDTQYF. The full variable domain, with the rest looked up from reference TRBV19 and TRBJ2-3, is DGGITQSPKYLFRKEGQNVTLSCEQNLNHDAMYWYRQDPGQGLRLIYYSQIVNDFQKGDIAEGYSVSREKKESFPLTVTSAQKNPTAFYLCASSKREGKPSTDTQYFGPGTRLTVL.

About this clonotype itself: A read error may be the cause here, since a much bigger clone is one base away. The J gene is TRBJ1-1, the V gene TRBV28; D perhaps matches TRBD1 (5 bases). This CDR3 contains 14 residues. CDR1 and CDR2 (germline): MDHEN, SYDVKM. CDR3 sequence (DNA): TGTGCCAGCAGTTACGGACCCTGGGGCACTGAAGCTCTCTTT. This codes for CASSYGPWGTEALF.

This clonotype was observed at least ten times. At one of its ends the junction is not consistent with the germline gene, which may arise from a read error. The chain has TRBV7-8 and TRBJ2-2; TRBD1 agrees at 7 bases. The CDR3 totals 16 residues. The germline gives CDR1 SGHVS, CDR2 FQNEAQ. Written as DNA, the CDR3 is TGCGCCAGCAGCTCCACCGGGACAGCGAACACCGGGGAGCTGTTTTTT. Its translation is CASSSTGTANTGELFF.

There are many counts of this clonotype. The chain is built from TRBV7-2 and TRBJ1-2; D is unresolved. Trimming pared 1 base from V and 8 bases from J, leaving 11 bases between. From germline, CDR1 is SGHTA and CDR2 FQGNSA. There are 13 residues in the CDR3. CDR3 nucleotides: TGTGCCAGCAGCTTAGGCAGGTCTGGAGGCTACACCTTC. Protein sequence: CASSLGRSGGYTF.

This clonotype was seen more than once but under ten times. J is TRBJ1-1 and V is TRBV20-1; D is perhaps TRBD1 (6 bases). V lost 1 base, J lost 4 bases, and 13 bases lay in between. This CDR3 spans 14 amino acids. Germline V gene data show CDR1 as DFQATT and CDR2 as SNEGSKA (reference sequence). CDR3 sequence (DNA): TGCAGTGCTAGAGTCCCCCAGGGGACCACTGAAGCTTTCTTT. It codes for CSARVPQGTTEAFF.

This clonotype was seen a few times. The rearrangement links TRBV28 to TRBJ2-5; D unresolved. Trimming cost V 2 bases and J 2 bases, with 9 bases left between them. The germline CDR1 and CDR2 sequences are MDHEN and SYDVKM. CDR3 length: 14 amino acids. For the CDR3, the DNA is TGTGCCAGCAGTTTACTGGGCTTACAAGAGACCCAGTACTTC. The encoded protein is CASSLLGLQETQYF.

This clonotype was observed a few times. V usage is TRBV4-1 and J usage is TRBJ2-7; D unclear. CDR1 and CDR2 from the germline V gene are MGHRA and YSYEKL. Trimming stripped 1 base from V and 7 bases from J, with 11 bases between. This CDR3 region has 13 residues. CDR3 region: CASSQVGYVEQYF. The CDR3 DNA reads as TGCGCCAGCAGCCAAGTAGGTTACGTAGAGCAGTACTTC.

This clonotype was counted at least ten times. The chain links TRBV24-1 to TRBJ2-2, with TRBD1 identical over 9 bases. The V and J ends lost 7 bases and 5 bases, in that order; junction bases with no gene match: 7. Germline lookup yields CDR1 KGHDR and CDR2 SFDVKD. The CDR3 runs to 15 residues. CDR3 DNA: TGTGCCACCAGGAACAGGGGGCAGAGTACCGGGGAGCTGTTTTTT. It is translated as CATRNRGQSTGELFF.

As concerns this clonotype: A single base separates this from a much larger clone, so it may be a read error. V gene TRBV7-2 combines with J gene TRBJ2-2; unclear D gene. CDR3 length: 14 amino acids. The germline V gene encodes CDR1 SGHTA and CDR2 FQGNSA. V was shortened by 2 bases and J by 7 bases, with 11 bases between the two germline ends. The CDR3 protein is CASSLNSDGGELFF. In nucleotides, the CDR3 is TGTGCCAGCAGCTTAAATAGTGACGGCGGGGAGCTGTTTTTT. Using reference TRBV7-2 and TRBJ2-2 for the parts outside the CDR3, the full variable domain is GAGVSQSPSNKVTEKGKDVELRCDPISGHTALYWYRQSLGQGLEFLIYFQGNSAPDKSGLPSDRFSAERTGGSVSTLTIQRTQQEDSAVYLCASSLNSDGGELFFGEGSRLTVL.

The rearrangement links TRBV5-1 to TRBJ2-5; 11 bases match TRBD1. Germline-derived CDR1 and CDR2 are SGHRS and YFSETQ. CDR3 length equals 16 residues. The trim removed 4 bases at V and 3 bases at J, leaving 8 bases unmatched. Here the CDR3 reads CASSAAPGQGEETQYF. DNA for the CDR3: TGCGCCAGCAGCGCAGCGCCGGGACAGGGGGAAGAGACCCAGTACTTC.

CDR3 nucleotides: TGTGCCAGCAGCCCCCTTGAGAGTATCGGAAACACCATATATTTT. Its translation is CASSPLESIGNTIYF. The chain carries TRBV6-2 or TRBV6-3 and TRBJ1-3; no definite D call. Germline values: CDR1 MNHEY, CDR2 SVGEGT. V lost 6 bases and J 4 bases, leaving 16 bases between the germline ends. CDR3 length equals 15 residues.

V is TRBV19 and J is TRBJ2-4, with a possible D match to TRBD2 (6 bases). The CDR3 runs to 12 residues. Trimming took 8 bases from V and 7 from J, leaving 12 bases between them. The germline V gene has CDR1 LNHDA and CDR2 SQIVND (reference sequence). Written as DNA, the CDR3 is TGTGCCAGTTCCCGGGAGCATAACATTCAGTACTTC. Its protein product is CASSREHNIQYF.